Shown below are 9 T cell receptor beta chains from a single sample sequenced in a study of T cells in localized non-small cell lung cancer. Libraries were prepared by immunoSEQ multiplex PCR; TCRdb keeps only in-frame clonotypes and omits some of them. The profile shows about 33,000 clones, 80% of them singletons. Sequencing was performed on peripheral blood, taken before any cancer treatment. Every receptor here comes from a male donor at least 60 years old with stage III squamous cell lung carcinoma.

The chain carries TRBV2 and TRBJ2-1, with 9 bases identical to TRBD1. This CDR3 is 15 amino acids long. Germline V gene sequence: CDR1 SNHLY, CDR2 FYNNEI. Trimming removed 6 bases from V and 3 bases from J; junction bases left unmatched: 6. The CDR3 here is CASRKDRGNYNEQFF. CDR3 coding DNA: TGTGCCAGCAGGAAGGACAGGGGTAACTACAATGAGCAGTTCTTC. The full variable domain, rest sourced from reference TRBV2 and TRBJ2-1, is EPEVTQTPSHQVTQMGQEVILRCVPISNHLYFYWYRQILGQKVEFLVSFYNNEISEKSEIFDDQFSVERPDGSNFTLKIRSTKLEDSAMYFCASRKDRGNYNEQFFGPGTRLTVL.

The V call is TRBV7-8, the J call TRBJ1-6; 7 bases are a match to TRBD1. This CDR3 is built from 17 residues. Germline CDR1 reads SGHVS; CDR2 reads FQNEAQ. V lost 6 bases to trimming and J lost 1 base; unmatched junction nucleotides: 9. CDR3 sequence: CASRKTGFESYNSPLHF. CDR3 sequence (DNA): TGTGCCAGCAGAAAGACAGGGTTTGAGTCCTATAATTCACCCCTCCACTTT.

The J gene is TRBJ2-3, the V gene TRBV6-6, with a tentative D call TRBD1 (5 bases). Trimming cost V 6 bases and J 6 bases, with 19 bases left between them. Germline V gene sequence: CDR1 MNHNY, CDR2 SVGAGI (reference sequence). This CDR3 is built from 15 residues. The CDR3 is CASSLWGSPPDTQYF. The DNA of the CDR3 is TGTGCCAGCAGCCTTTGGGGCTCCCCCCCGGATACGCAGTATTTT.

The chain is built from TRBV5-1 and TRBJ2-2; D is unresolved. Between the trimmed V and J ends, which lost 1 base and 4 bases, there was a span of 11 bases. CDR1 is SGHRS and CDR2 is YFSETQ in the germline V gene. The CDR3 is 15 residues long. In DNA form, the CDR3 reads TGCGCCAGCAGCTTGATGTGGAGTAGCACCGGGGAGCTGTTTTTT. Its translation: CASSLMWSSTGELFF.

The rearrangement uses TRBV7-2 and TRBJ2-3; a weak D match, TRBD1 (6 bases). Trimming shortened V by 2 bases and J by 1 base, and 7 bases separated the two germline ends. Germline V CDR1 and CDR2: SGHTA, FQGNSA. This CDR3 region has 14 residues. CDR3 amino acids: CASSLQGRTDTQYF. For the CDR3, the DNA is TGTGCCAGCAGCTTACAGGGGCGCACAGATACGCAGTATTTT.

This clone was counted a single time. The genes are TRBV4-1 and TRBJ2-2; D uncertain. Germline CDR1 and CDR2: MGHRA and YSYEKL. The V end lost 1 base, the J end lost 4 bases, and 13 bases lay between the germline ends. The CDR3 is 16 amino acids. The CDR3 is CASSQAGSSATGELFF. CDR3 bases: TGCGCCAGCAGCCAAGCCGGGTCCTCAGCCACCGGGGAGCTGTTTTTT.

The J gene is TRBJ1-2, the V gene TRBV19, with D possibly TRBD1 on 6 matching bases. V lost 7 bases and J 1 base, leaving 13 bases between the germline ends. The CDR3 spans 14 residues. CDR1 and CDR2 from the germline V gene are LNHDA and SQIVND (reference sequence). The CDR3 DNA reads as TGTGCCAGTACCGAAGGGGGTTTTAACTATGGCTACACCTTC. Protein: CASTEGGFNYGYTF.

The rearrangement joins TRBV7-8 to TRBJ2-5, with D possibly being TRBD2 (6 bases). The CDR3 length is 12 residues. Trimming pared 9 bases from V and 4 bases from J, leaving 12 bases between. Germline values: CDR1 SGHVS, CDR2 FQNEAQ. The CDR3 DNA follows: TGTGCCAGTATTAGCGGTGGAGAGACCCAGTACTTC. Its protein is CASISGGETQYF.

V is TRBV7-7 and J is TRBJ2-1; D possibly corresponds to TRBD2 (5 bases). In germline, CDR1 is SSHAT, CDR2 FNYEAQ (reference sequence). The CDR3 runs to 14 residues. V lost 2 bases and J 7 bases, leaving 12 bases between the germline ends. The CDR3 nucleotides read TGTGCCAGCAGCTTACTGCCGGGATATAATGAGCAGTTCTTC. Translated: CASSLLPGYNEQFF.